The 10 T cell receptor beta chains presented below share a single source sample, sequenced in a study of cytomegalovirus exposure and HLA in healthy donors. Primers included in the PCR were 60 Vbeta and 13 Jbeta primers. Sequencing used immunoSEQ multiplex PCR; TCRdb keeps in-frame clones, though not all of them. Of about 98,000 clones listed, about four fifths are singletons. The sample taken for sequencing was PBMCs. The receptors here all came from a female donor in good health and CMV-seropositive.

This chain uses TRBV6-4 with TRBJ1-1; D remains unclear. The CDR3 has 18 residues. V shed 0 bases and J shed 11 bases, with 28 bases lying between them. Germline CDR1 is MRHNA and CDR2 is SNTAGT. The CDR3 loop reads CASSDSPQSGPGRREAFF. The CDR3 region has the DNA TGTGCCAGCAGTGACTCCCCCCAAAGCGGTCCAGGCAGAAGAGAGGCTTTCTTT.

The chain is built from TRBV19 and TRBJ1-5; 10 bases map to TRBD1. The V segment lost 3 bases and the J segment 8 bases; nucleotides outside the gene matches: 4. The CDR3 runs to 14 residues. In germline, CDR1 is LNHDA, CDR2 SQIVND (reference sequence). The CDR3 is CASSMGQGLEPQHF. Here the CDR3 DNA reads TGTGCCAGTAGTATGGGACAGGGGTTAGAGCCCCAGCATTTT.

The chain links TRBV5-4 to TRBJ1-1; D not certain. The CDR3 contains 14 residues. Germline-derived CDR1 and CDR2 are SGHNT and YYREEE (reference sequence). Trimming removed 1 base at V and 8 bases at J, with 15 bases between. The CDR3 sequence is CASSLRSHIVEAFF. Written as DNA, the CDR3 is TGTGCCAGCAGCTTGAGAAGTCACATTGTCGAAGCTTTCTTT.

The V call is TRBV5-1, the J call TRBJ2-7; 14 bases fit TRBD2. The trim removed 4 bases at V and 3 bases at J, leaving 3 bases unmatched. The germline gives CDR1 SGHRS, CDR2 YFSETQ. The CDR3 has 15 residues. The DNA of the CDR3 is TGCGCCAGCAGCCCGGGACTAGCGGGAGTCTACGAGCAGTACTTC. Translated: CASSPGLAGVYEQYF. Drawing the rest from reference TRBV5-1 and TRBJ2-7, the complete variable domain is KAGVTQTPRYLIKTRGQQVTLSCSPISGHRSVSWYQQTPGQGLQFLFEYFSETQRNKGNFPGRFSGRQFSNSRSEMNVSTLELGDSALYLCASSPGLAGVYEQYFGPGTRLTVT.

The DNA of the CDR3 is TGTGCCAGCAGTGAATTAGGGGGCGTTGAGACCCAGTACTTC. Protein sequence: CASSELGGVETQYF. The chain links TRBV2 to TRBJ2-5; 7 bases are shared with TRBD1. In germline, CDR1 is SNHLY, CDR2 FYNNEI. V lost 2 bases and J lost 5; bases outside the gene matches: 5. The CDR3 is 14 residues long.

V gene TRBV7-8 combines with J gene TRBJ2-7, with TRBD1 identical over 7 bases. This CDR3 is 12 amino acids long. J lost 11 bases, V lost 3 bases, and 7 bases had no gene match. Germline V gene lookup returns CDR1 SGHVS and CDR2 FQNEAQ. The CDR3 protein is CASSFAGTDKYF. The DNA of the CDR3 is TGTGCCAGCAGCTTCGCCGGGACAGACAAGTACTTC. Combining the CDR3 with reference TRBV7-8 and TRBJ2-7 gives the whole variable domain GAGVSQSPRYKVAKRGQDVALRCDPISGHVSLFWYQQALGQGPEFLTYFQNEAQLDKSGLPSDRFFAERPEGSVSTLKIQRTQQEDSAVYLCASSFAGTDKYFGPGTRLTVT.

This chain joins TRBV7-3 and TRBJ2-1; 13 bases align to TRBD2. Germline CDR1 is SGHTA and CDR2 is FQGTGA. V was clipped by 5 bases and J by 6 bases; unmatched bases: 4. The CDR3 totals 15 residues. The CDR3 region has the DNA TGTGCCAGCAGCCCCCGACTAGCGGGAGGCAATGAGCAGTTCTTC. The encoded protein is CASSPRLAGGNEQFF.

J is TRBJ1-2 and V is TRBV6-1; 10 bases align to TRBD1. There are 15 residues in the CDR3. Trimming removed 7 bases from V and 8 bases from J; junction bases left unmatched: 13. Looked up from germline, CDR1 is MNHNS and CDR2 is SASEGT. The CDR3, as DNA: TGTGCCAGCACTCACCGGGACAGGGGACGACTGGGCTACACCTTC. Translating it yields CASTHRDRGRLGYTF.

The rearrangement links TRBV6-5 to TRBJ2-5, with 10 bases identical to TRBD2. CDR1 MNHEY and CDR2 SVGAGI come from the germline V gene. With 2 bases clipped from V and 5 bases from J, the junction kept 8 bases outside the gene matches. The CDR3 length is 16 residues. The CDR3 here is CASSYLSGRAGETQYF. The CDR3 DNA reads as TGTGCCAGCAGTTACCTCAGCGGGAGGGCGGGGGAGACCCAGTACTTC.

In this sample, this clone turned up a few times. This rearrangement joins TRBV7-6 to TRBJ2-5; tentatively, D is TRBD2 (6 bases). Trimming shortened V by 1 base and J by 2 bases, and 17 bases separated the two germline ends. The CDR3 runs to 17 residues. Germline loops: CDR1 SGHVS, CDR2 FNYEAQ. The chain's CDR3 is CASSLVPSQGGQETQYF. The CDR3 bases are TGTGCCAGCAGCTTAGTACCGAGTCAGGGAGGTCAAGAGACCCAGTACTTC.